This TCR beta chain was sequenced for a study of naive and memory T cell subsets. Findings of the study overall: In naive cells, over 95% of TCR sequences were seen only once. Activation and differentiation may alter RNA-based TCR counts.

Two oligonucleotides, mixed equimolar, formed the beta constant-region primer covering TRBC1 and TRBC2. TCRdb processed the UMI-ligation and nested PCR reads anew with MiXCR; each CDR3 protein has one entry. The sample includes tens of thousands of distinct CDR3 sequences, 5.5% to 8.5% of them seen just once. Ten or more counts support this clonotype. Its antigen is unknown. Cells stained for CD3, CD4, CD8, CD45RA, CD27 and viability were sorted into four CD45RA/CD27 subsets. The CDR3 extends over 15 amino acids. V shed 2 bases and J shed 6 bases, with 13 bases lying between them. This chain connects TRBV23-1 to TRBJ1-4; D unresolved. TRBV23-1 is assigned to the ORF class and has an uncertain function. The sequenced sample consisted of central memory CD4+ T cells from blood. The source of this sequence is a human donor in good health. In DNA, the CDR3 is TGCGCCAGCAGTCAACTGGGTCAGCGATATGAAAAACTGTTTTTT. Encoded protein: CASSQLGQRYEKLFF.